This T cell receptor beta chain originates from a study of CD8+ T cells in alopecia areata. Looking at the study overall: Patients in the study were on tofacitinib for 6 to 18 months, then off it for 6 months.

Study-wide results and limits: With patients, TCR sharing proved less clear than in mice, a difference possibly related to HLA. Normal skin's resident alphabeta T cells are also sequenced in scalp samples. Especially in alopecia totalis/universalis, lesional scalp showed greater clonality than normal scalp did.

Of note for this clone: Its antigen is not known.

Reverse transcription of extracted RNA yielded cDNA, which provided the sequencing template. Profiled with immunoSEQ multiplex PCR; TCRdb holds only in-frame clones, not every one. The table has around 130,000 clones, 58% seen once. This CDR3 spans 13 amino acids. With 1 base removed from V and 3 bases from J, the gap between germline ends came to 5 bases. The germline CDR1 and CDR2 sequences are LGHNA and YNFKEQ. This receptor was identified in a human donor with alopecia areata. This sample comprised CD4+ T cells sorted from blood, obtained at week 0. This chain uses TRBV4-2 with TRBJ2-3; D unresolved. DNA for the CDR3: TGTGCCAGCAGCCAAGGAAGGACAGATACGCAGTATTTT. This sequence encodes CASSQGRTDTQYF.